The 18 T cell receptor beta chains reported below all come from one sample, sequenced in a study of T-cell memory formation after mild COVID-19. TCRdb reprocessed the 5' RACE reads with MiXCR, giving one entry per CDR3 protein. This sample has hundreds of thousands of distinct CDR3 sequences, with roughly 20% found just once. Sequencing input: PBMCs or a T cell subset sorted from them (not recorded which). The receptors come from a man in his late teens or twenties who had mild COVID-19 (a few samples of this study predate the infection). Cell type and time point are not known.

This clonotype was counted many times. J is TRBJ2-3 and V is TRBV7-3, with 7 bases aligning to TRBD2. Germline V CDR1 and CDR2: SGHTA, FQGTGA. The CDR3 is 13 residues long. V lost 2 bases to trimming and J lost 4 bases; unmatched junction nucleotides: 0. The CDR3 spells CASSLREADTQYF. The CDR3 coding sequence is TGTGCCAGCAGCTTACGGGAGGCAGATACGCAGTATTTT. The full variable domain, with the rest looked up from reference TRBV7-3 and TRBJ2-3, is GAGVSQTPSNKVTEKGKYVELRCDPISGHTALYWYRQSLGQGPEFLIYFQGTGAADDSGLPNDRFFAVRPEGSVSTLKIQRTERGDSAVYLCASSLREADTQYFGPGTRLTVL.

The chain is built from TRBV7-2 and TRBJ1-1; a possible D gene is TRBD1 (6 bases). V was shortened by 4 bases and J by 1 base, with 7 bases between the two germline ends. This CDR3 region has 13 residues. The V gene's germline CDR1 is SGHTA and CDR2 FQGNSA. For the CDR3, the DNA is TGTGCCAGCAGCTGGGACACGAACACTGAAGCTTTCTTT. Translating gives CASSWDTNTEAFF.

The chain links TRBV20-1 to TRBJ1-4; D ambiguous. V was clipped by 2 bases and J by 7 bases, with 20 bases between them. Germline lookup yields CDR1 DFQATT and CDR2 SNEGSKA (reference sequence). The CDR3 covers 16 residues. The CDR3 here is CSARTLIPAGGEKLFF. CDR3 nucleotides: TGCAGTGCTAGAACGCTGATTCCGGCGGGAGGTGAAAAACTGTTTTTT.

The rearrangement uses TRBV5-1 and TRBJ1-2; possible D gene TRBD1, 6 bases. The CDR3 contains 16 residues. CDR1 and CDR2 (germline): SGHRS, YFSETQ. V lost 0 bases and J lost 4, with 16 bases in between. CDR3 DNA: TGCGCCAGCAGCTTGGTTCCGGAGACAGGCGCCTATGGCTACACCTTC. It is translated as CASSLVPETGAYGYTF.

The chain has TRBV24-1 and TRBJ2-7; D possibly corresponds to TRBD2 (5 bases). Trimming left V 2 bases short and J 6 bases short, with 16 bases between. The CDR3 is 15 amino acids. The germline CDR1 and CDR2 sequences are KGHDR and SFDVKD. CDR3 in amino acids: CATSDSQVGEGEQYF. As DNA, the CDR3 is TGTGCCACCAGTGATTCCCAAGTAGGAGAGGGCGAGCAGTACTTC.

This CDR3 reads CASSLGSAGGGEAFF. CDR3 bases: TGTGCCAGCAGCTTGGGGTCCGCAGGCGGAGGTGAAGCTTTCTTT. This sequence joins TRBV5-5 and TRBJ1-1; D gene ambiguous. The CDR3 covers 15 residues. Per the germline V gene, CDR1 is SGHKS and CDR2 is YYEKEE (reference sequence). V was clipped by 0 bases and J by 7 bases, with 16 bases between them.

CDR3 nucleotide sequence: TGCAGCGTTGATACCGACTACGAGCAGTACTTC. It is translated as CSVDTDYEQYF. The chain employs TRBV29-1 and TRBJ2-7; D uncertain. The CDR3 runs 11 residues. Per germline, CDR1 SQVTM and CDR2 ANQGSEA. V was clipped by 3 bases and J by 3 bases, with 6 bases between them.

The rearrangement joins TRBV5-1 to TRBJ2-4; TRBD1 might be the D (6 bases). From germline, CDR1 is SGHRS and CDR2 YFSETQ. The CDR3 length is 14 residues. Between the trimmed V and J ends, which lost 4 bases and 8 bases, there was a span of 16 bases. The CDR3 DNA follows: TGCGCCAGCAGCCACGGCAGGGGCTCGGACATTCAGTACTTC. Protein sequence: CASSHGRGSDIQYF.

The gene calls are TRBV12-3 or TRBV12-4 and TRBJ1-1, with 7 bases lining up with TRBD1. The CDR3 has 15 residues. Losses at the gene ends were 5 bases for V and 0 bases for J; bases not matched to a gene: 6. CDR3 in amino acids: CASSEQGNMNTEAFF. The CDR3 DNA follows: TGTGCCAGCAGTGAACAGGGGAATATGAACACTGAAGCTTTCTTT.

The rearrangement links TRBV7-3 to TRBJ2-1; weak D call: TRBD2 (6 bases). The V gene lost 5 bases and the J gene lost 3 bases, with 14 bases spanning the gap. The CDR3 sequence is 15 residues long. The germline CDR1 and CDR2 sequences are SGHTA and FQGTGA. This CDR3 reads CASSVLAGSYNEQFF. CDR3 nucleotide sequence: TGTGCCAGCAGCGTACTCGCGGGGAGCTACAATGAGCAGTTCTTC.

This clonotype was observed a few times. V gene TRBV4-2 combines with J gene TRBJ1-1; D remains unclear. V was cut by 0 bases and J by 10 bases, with 15 bases left in between. The germline CDR1 and CDR2 sequences are LGHNA and YNFKEQ. This CDR3 contains 14 residues. CDR3 loop: CASSQDQEGHGAFF. In DNA, the CDR3 is TGTGCCAGCAGCCAAGATCAGGAGGGCCATGGAGCTTTCTTT.

V gene TRBV25-1 combines with J gene TRBJ1-1; D might be TRBD1 (5 bases). Trimming cost V 0 bases and J 1 base, with 9 bases left between them. Germline loops: CDR1 MGHDK, CDR2 SYGVNS. The CDR3 is made up of 15 amino acids. The CDR3 is CASSEYGGRNTEAFF. CDR3 DNA sequence: TGTGCCAGCAGTGAATATGGGGGGAGGAACACTGAAGCTTTCTTT.

The J gene is TRBJ2-2, the V gene TRBV7-4; D is possibly TRBD2 (6 bases). Germline loops: CDR1 SGHVT, CDR2 SQSDAQ. The CDR3 spans 16 residues. Trimming took off 5 bases at V and 0 bases at J, with 13 bases between the two ends. CDR3 amino acids: CASSRGTGANTGELFF. CDR3 in DNA: TGTGCCAGCAGCCGCGGGACGGGAGCGAACACCGGGGAGCTGTTTTTT.

The V gene is TRBV20-1, the J gene TRBJ2-7; D is perhaps TRBD1 (6 bases). Germline-derived CDR1 and CDR2 are DFQATT and SNEGSKA (reference sequence). The ends were cut back, 0 bases at V and 2 bases at J, with 17 bases in the middle. The CDR3 totals 16 residues. In nucleotides, the CDR3 is TGCAGTGCTAGAGAGGCCCGGCAGGGGCCGCCCTACGAGCAGTACTTC. Residues: CSAREARQGPPYEQYF.

This clonotype was counted between two and nine times. The V call is TRBV5-4, the J call TRBJ2-1; TRBD1 or TRBD2 may be the D gene (6 bases each). Germline V gives CDR1 SGHNT, CDR2 YYREEE (reference sequence). CDR3 size: 15 residues. V gave up 7 bases and J gave up 8 bases, with 22 bases separating them. The CDR3 here is CASGRRGGVLHEQFF. As DNA, the CDR3 is TGTGCCAGCGGCCGCAGGGGAGGTGTTCTCCATGAGCAGTTCTTC.

The chain employs TRBV5-1 and TRBJ2-3; D not resolved. V lost 4 bases, J lost 5 bases, and 23 bases lay in between. The germline V gene encodes CDR1 SGHRS and CDR2 YFSETQ. This CDR3 spans 17 amino acids. CDR3 sequence reads: CASSRPRNLDVGDTQYF. The CDR3 DNA reads TGCGCCAGCAGCCGCCCCAGGAACCTGGATGTAGGAGATACGCAGTATTTT.

The gene calls are TRBV19 and TRBJ1-1; 7 bases fit TRBD1. With 5 bases clipped from V and 5 bases from J, the junction kept 14 bases outside the gene matches. CDR1 is LNHDA, CDR2 SQIVND, per germline (reference sequence). The CDR3 has 16 residues. DNA for the CDR3: TGTGCCAGTAGTCGTTCTCCGGGACAGTGGGTAACTGAAGCTTTCTTT. Translated: CASSRSPGQWVTEAFF.

This clonotype was seen a handful of times. The CDR3 nucleotides are TGTGCCAGCAGCTTAGGACAGGGGACTTCACCCCTCCACTTT. Amino acids: CASSLGQGTSPLHF. J is TRBJ1-6 and V is TRBV7-9; TRBD1 aligns across 8 bases. Per germline, CDR1 SEHNR and CDR2 FQNEAQ (reference sequence). The CDR3 contains 14 residues. V gave up 1 base and J gave up 9 bases; unmatched junction bases: 2. Supplemented by reference TRBV7-9 and TRBJ1-6, the full variable domain reads DTGVSQNPRHKITKRGQNVTFRCDPISEHNRLYWYRQTLGQGPEFLTYFQNEAQLEKSRLLSDRFSAERPKGSFSTLEIQRTEQGDSAMYLCASSLGQGTSPLHFGNGTRLTVT.